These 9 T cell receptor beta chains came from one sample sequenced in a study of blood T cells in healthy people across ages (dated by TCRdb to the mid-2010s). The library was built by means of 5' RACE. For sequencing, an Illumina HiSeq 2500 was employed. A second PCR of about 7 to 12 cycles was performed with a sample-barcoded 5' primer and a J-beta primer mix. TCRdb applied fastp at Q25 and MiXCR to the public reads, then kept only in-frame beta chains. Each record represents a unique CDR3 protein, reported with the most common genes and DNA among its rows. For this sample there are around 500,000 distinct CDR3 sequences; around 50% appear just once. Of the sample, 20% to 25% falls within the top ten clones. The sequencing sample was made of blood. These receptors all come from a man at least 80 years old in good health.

CDR3 nucleotide sequence: TGTGCCTGGAGTATACCTGGGGCTCGGTACTTC. Residues: CAWSIPGARYF. The V call is TRBV30, the J call TRBJ2-5; D perhaps matches TRBD1 (5 bases). Germline V gives CDR1 GTSNPN, CDR2 SVGIG (reference sequence). The CDR3 totals 11 residues. The ends were cut back, 2 bases at V and 13 bases at J, with 14 bases in the middle.

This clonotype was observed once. CDR3 bases: TGTGCCAGCAGACCAGGACTAGCGAGTTCCAATGAGCAGTACTTC. It yields the protein CASRPGLASSNEQYF. The chain carries TRBV7-9 and TRBJ2-5; 9 bases agree with TRBD2. The V gene end was trimmed by 6 bases and the J gene end by 11 bases; junction bases not matched to a gene: 16. This CDR3 has 15 amino acids. Germline loops: CDR1 SEHNR, CDR2 FQNEAQ (reference sequence).

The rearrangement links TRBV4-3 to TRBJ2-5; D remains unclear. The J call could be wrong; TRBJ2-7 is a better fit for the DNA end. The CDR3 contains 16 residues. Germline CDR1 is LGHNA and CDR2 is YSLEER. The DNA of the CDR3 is TGCGCCAGCAGCCAAGCTTGGCGTGGCAGTACCGACGAGCAGTACTTC. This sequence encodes CASSQAWRGSTDEQYF.

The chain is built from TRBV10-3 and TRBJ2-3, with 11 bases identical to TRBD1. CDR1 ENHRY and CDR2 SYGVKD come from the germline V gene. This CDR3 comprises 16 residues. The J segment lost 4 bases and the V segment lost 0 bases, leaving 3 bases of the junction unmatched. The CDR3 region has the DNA TGTGCCATCAGTGAGTCACCGGGACAGGGGGCAGATACGCAGTATTTT. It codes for CAISESPGQGADTQYF.

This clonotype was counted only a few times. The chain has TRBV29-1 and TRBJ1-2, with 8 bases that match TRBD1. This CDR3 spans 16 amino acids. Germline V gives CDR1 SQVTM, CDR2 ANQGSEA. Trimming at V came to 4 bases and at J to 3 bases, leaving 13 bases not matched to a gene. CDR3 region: CSVVTTGARGHYGYTF. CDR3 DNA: TGCAGCGTTGTAACGACAGGGGCCCGGGGGCACTATGGCTACACCTTC.

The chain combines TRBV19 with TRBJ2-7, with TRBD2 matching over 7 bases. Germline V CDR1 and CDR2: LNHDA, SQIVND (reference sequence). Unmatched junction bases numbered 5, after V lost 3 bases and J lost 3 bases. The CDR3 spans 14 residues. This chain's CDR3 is CASSMSSSGYEQYF. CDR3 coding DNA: TGTGCCAGTAGTATGAGTTCTAGCGGCTACGAGCAGTACTTC.

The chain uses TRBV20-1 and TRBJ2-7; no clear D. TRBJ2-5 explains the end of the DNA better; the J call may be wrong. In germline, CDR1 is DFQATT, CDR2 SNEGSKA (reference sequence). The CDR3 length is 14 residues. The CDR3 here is CSASFTPPVETQYF. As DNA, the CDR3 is TGCAGTGCTAGTTTTACACCACCGGTGGAGACCCAGTACTTC.

The CDR3: CASRKMVAGELFF. As DNA, the CDR3 is TGTGCCAGCAGAAAAATGGTAGCCGGGGAGCTGTTTTTT. V and J are TRBV6-2 or TRBV6-3 and TRBJ2-2; D call uncertain. The germline V gene has CDR1 MNHEY and CDR2 SVGEGT. This CDR3 has 13 amino acids. V lost 6 bases to trimming and J lost 6 bases, with 11 bases between them.

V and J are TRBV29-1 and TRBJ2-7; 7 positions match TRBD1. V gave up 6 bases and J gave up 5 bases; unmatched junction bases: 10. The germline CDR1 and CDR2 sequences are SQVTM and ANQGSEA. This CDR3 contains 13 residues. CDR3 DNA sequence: TGCAGCGTGAACAGGGGCCGGACGGACGAGCAGTACTTC. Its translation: CSVNRGRTDEQYF.